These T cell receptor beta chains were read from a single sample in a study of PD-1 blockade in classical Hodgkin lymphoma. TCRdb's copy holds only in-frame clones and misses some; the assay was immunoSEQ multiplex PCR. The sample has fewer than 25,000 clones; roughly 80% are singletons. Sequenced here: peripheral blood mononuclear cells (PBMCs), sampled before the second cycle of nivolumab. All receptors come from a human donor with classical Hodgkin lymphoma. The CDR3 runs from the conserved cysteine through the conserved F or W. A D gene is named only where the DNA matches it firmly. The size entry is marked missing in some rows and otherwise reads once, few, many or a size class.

DNA: TGTGCCAGCAGCCCATCGGGCGAAGAAAAACTGTTTTTT
CDR3: CASSPSGEEKLFF
size: -
J: TRBJ1-4
D: -
V: TRBV7-6

DNA: TGTGCCAGCAGTTTTTCGGGGGGGCGGACCCAGTACTTC
CDR3: CASSFSGGRTQYF
size: -
J: TRBJ2-5
D: TRBD2
V: TRBV27

DNA: TGTGCCAGCAGCCCGGGGGCTCAGTACGAGCAGTACTTC
CDR3: CASSPGAQYEQYF
size: -
J: TRBJ2-7
D: -
V: TRBV7-2

DNA: TGTGCCACCTTGGGTCTTGGGGGAGATACGCAGTATTTT
CDR3: CATLGLGGDTQYF
size: -
J: TRBJ2-3
D: -
V: TRBV25-1

DNA: TGCGCCAGCAGCCAATGGACTAGCGCCACAGATACGCAGTATTTT
CDR3: CASSQWTSATDTQYF
size: -
J: TRBJ2-3
D: TRBD2
V: TRBV4-3

DNA: TGTGCCAGCAGCTTAGCGCGAGTTCGGGACATTCAGTACTTC
CDR3: CASSLARVRDIQYF
size: -
J: TRBJ2-4
D: -
V: TRBV7-8

DNA: TGTGCCAGCAGTCCACCCGGGTGGGCGGGGGCCCAGTACCAAGAGACCCAGTACTTC
CDR3: CASSPPGWAGAQYQETQYF
size: -
J: TRBJ2-5
D: -
V: TRBV27

DNA: TGTGCCACCAGCAGACCCCAGGGGGCAGGAACTCGGGCTAATGAAAAACTGTTTTTT
CDR3: CATSRPQGAGTRANEKLFF
size: few
J: TRBJ1-4
D: TRBD1
V: TRBV15

DNA: TGTGCCAGTAGTATAGTATTGAGGGGCAACACTGAAGCTTTCTTT
CDR3: CASSIVLRGNTEAFF
size: once
J: TRBJ1-1
D: -
V: TRBV19

DNA: TGTGCCAGCAGTCAGACAGGGGGTACCGTGAACACTGAAGCTTTCTTT
CDR3: CASSQTGGTVNTEAFF
size: -
J: TRBJ1-1
D: TRBD1
V: TRBV25-1

DNA: TGTGCCAGCAACTCCATGCTGATCCAAGAGACCCAGTACTTC
CDR3: CASNSMLIQETQYF
size: -
J: TRBJ2-5
D: -
V: TRBV5-6

DNA: TGTGCCAGCAGTGAATTCGCAGGGTCAACTAATGAAAAACTGTTTTTT
CDR3: CASSEFAGSTNEKLFF
size: few
J: TRBJ1-4
D: -
V: TRBV2

DNA: TGCAGTGCTAGTTCGGAAGAGACCCAGTACTTC
CDR3: CSASSEETQYF
size: -
J: TRBJ2-5
D: -
V: TRBV20-1

DNA: TGTGCCAGCAGTTACAGGAGGGGTCGGTCAACTAATGAAAAACTGTTTTTT
CDR3: CASSYRRGRSTNEKLFF
size: -
J: TRBJ1-4
D: -
V: TRBV7-2

DNA: TGTGCCAGTAGTATAGAATACAGGGGGCGGATTCAGCCCCAGCATTTT
CDR3: CASSIEYRGRIQPQHF
size: -
J: TRBJ1-5
D: TRBD1
V: TRBV19

DNA: TGCGCCAGCAGCCTTAGCGGGGCCGCGAACACCGGGGAGCTGTTTTTT
CDR3: CASSLSGAANTGELFF
size: -
J: TRBJ2-2
D: TRBD2
V: TRBV4-3

DNA: TGTGCCAGCACCCCAAGGAGGCTCCGAAGGGAAAAACTGTTTTTT
CDR3: CASTPRRLRREKLFF
size: once
J: TRBJ1-4
D: -
V: TRBV2

DNA: TGTGCCAGCAGTGAATGGTCAGGGGAGAACTATGGCTACACCTTC
CDR3: CASSEWSGENYGYTF
size: -
J: TRBJ1-2
D: -
V: TRBV25-1

DNA: TGCGCCAGCAGCCCACAGGGTTGGAATGGCTACACCTTC
CDR3: CASSPQGWNGYTF
size: -
J: TRBJ1-2
D: -
V: TRBV5-1

DNA: TGTGCCAGCAGCTTAGAGACAGCTAACTATGGCTACACCTTC
CDR3: CASSLETANYGYTF
size: -
J: TRBJ1-2
D: -
V: TRBV7-2

DNA: TGCGCCAGCAGCTCAGGGACAACGAATGAAAAACTGTTTTTT
CDR3: CASSSGTTNEKLFF
size: -
J: TRBJ1-4
D: -
V: TRBV5-1

DNA: TGTGCCAGCAGTTTGGCCAGTAGATGGTCCTACAATGAGCAGTTCTTC
CDR3: CASSLASRWSYNEQFF
size: few
J: TRBJ2-1
D: -
V: TRBV28

DNA: TGCGCCAGCAGCCCACAGATTGGGGATCTTGATGGCTACACCTTC
CDR3: CASSPQIGDLDGYTF
size: -
J: TRBJ1-2
D: -
V: TRBV4-1

DNA: TGTGCCAGTAGTACTGACAGGGGTCATAACTATGGCTACACCTTC
CDR3: CASSTDRGHNYGYTF
size: once
J: TRBJ1-2
D: TRBD1
V: TRBV19

DNA: TGTGCCAGTAAAGAGGCTAGCGGGGGGATTGAGCAGTTCTTC
CDR3: CASKEASGGIEQFF
size: -
J: TRBJ2-1
D: TRBD2
V: TRBV6-6

DNA: TGTGCCATCAGTGAGGGGACCCTGAATGGCTACACCTTC
CDR3: CAISEGTLNGYTF
size: -
J: TRBJ1-2
D: -
V: TRBV10-3

DNA: TGTGCCAGTAGTCCCCGGACAGGAACGAACACTGAAGCTTTCTTT
CDR3: CASSPRTGTNTEAFF
size: few
J: TRBJ1-1
D: TRBD1
V: TRBV19

DNA: TGTGCCAGCAGTGAATATGCAGGGGAGCAGTTCTTC
CDR3: CASSEYAGEQFF
size: -
J: TRBJ2-1
D: -
V: TRBV25-1

DNA: TGTGCCAGCAGTTACGGCGGCCCTCTCGAGCAGTACTTC
CDR3: CASSYGGPLEQYF
size: -
J: TRBJ2-7
D: -
V: TRBV6-5

DNA: TGTGCCAGCAGCTTAGCAGCGGGGGTAGGAAACACAGATACGCAGTATTTT
CDR3: CASSLAAGVGNTDTQYF
size: -
J: TRBJ2-3
D: TRBD2
V: TRBV7-9

DNA: TGTGCCAGCAGCTTGGGGGATTCACCCCTCCACTTT
CDR3: CASSLGDSPLHF
size: few
J: TRBJ1-6
D: -
V: TRBV7-9

DNA: TGCGCCAGCAGCCAAGATAGCGGGAGTGGCGCCTACGAGCAGTACTTC
CDR3: CASSQDSGSGAYEQYF
size: -
J: TRBJ2-7
D: TRBD2
V: TRBV4-3

DNA: TGTGCCAGCAAAAGGGTGCAGGGCGGCCAGCCCCAGCATTTT
CDR3: CASKRVQGGQPQHF
size: -
J: TRBJ1-5
D: -
V: TRBV6-5

DNA: TGTGCCAGCTCACCACAGGGGGCTGATAATTCACCCCTCCACTTT
CDR3: CASSPQGADNSPLHF
size: once
J: TRBJ1-6
D: TRBD1
V: TRBV18

DNA: TGTGCCAGCAGTGACCGGGCAGGCTCCTACAATGAGCAGTTCTTC
CDR3: CASSDRAGSYNEQFF
size: medium-sized
J: TRBJ2-1
D: -
V: TRBV6-1

DNA: TGCGCCAGCAGCCAAGATCGGGGTTCCTACGAGCAGTACTTC
CDR3: CASSQDRGSYEQYF
size: -
J: TRBJ2-7
D: -
V: TRBV4-1

DNA: TGTGCCAGCAGCCACCCCCAGGAGTTAGAGACCCAGTACTTC
CDR3: CASSHPQELETQYF
size: -
J: TRBJ2-5
D: -
V: TRBV14

DNA: TGTGCCAGCAGCGTAGAGCCCGCGCCCGAGGATGAGCAGTTCTTC
CDR3: CASSVEPAPEDEQFF
size: -
J: TRBJ2-1
D: -
V: TRBV9

DNA: TGCGCCAGCAGCCAAGCGGGGAATACGCAGTATTTT
CDR3: CASSQAGNTQYF
size: once
J: TRBJ2-3
D: -
V: TRBV4-3

DNA: TGTGCCAGCGGAACTGCGGGGACGGAAGGGAACACCGGGGAGCTGTTTTTT
CDR3: CASGTAGTEGNTGELFF
size: once
J: TRBJ2-2
D: -
V: TRBV28

DNA: TGTGCCAGCAGCTTGGACCGGGACAGACTTCAGCCCCAGCATTTT
CDR3: CASSLDRDRLQPQHF
size: -
J: TRBJ1-5
D: TRBD1
V: TRBV7-2

DNA: TGTGCCAGCTTGGGACTAGCGGGGATAAGCTCCTACGAGCAGTACTTC
CDR3: CASLGLAGISSYEQYF
size: -
J: TRBJ2-7
D: TRBD2
V: TRBV2

DNA: TGTGCCAGTAGTATGGAGGGGGCAGACACAGATACGCAGTATTTT
CDR3: CASSMEGADTDTQYF
size: -
J: TRBJ2-3
D: -
V: TRBV19

DNA: TGTGCCAGCAGCCGTCAACAACAGAGCAATCAGCCCCAGCATTTT
CDR3: CASSRQQQSNQPQHF
size: -
J: TRBJ1-5
D: -
V: TRBV6-5

DNA: TGTGCCAGCTCACGGCTAGCGGTGACGAACACCGGGGAGCTGTTTTTT
CDR3: CASSRLAVTNTGELFF
size: -
J: TRBJ2-2
D: TRBD2
V: TRBV18

DNA: TGTGCCAGCAGCCTCAGGGGGTCGGACTATGGCTACACCTTC
CDR3: CASSLRGSDYGYTF
size: -
J: TRBJ1-2
D: TRBD1
V: TRBV5-8

DNA: TGTGCCAGCAGCTTAAGGGACGGACACAATGAGCAGTTCTTC
CDR3: CASSLRDGHNEQFF
size: -
J: TRBJ2-1
D: -
V: TRBV7-9

DNA: TGTGCCAGCAGTTTGGTGGGTTTAGGTGAAAAACTGTTTTTT
CDR3: CASSLVGLGEKLFF
size: -
J: TRBJ1-4
D: -
V: TRBV27

DNA: TGTGCCAGCAGCTTTGGGACAGGGAATTGGGGCCTCACTGAAGCTTTCTTT
CDR3: CASSFGTGNWGLTEAFF
size: -
J: TRBJ1-1
D: TRBD1
V: TRBV7-9

DNA: TGTGCCAGCAGCCCGACACCAGGGGTCACTGAAGCTTTCTTT
CDR3: CASSPTPGVTEAFF
size: once
J: TRBJ1-1
D: -
V: TRBV7-2